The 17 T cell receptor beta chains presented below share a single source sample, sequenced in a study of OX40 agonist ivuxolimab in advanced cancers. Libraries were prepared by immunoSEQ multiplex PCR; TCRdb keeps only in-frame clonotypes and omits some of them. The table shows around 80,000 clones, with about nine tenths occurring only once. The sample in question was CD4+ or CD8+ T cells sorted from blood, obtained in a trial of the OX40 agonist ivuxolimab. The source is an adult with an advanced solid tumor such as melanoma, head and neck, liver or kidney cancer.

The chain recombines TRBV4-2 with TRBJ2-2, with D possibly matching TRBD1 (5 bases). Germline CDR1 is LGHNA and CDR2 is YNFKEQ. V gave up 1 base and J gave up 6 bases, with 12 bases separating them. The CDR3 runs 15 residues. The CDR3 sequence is CASSQGPGISGELFF. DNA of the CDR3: TGTGCCAGCAGCCAAGGGCCAGGGATTTCCGGGGAGCTGTTTTTT.

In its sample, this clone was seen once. CDR3 DNA: TGTGCCTGGAGTGTAGGTGTCGGGGGAAAAGAGACCCAGTACTTC. Its translation is CAWSVGVGGKETQYF. This chain links TRBV30 with TRBJ2-5; D perhaps matches TRBD2 (6 bases). With 0 bases removed from V and 3 bases from J, the gap between germline ends came to 14 bases. The CDR3 contains 15 residues. Germline V gene sequence: CDR1 GTSNPN, CDR2 SVGIG (reference sequence).

CDR3 protein: CASSWTGLRGTEAFF. CDR3 nucleotide sequence: TGTGCCAGCAGCTGGACAGGTTTGCGGGGCACTGAAGCTTTCTTT. The chain has TRBV5-4 and TRBJ1-1; 7 nucleotides agree with TRBD1. Germline V gene lookup returns CDR1 SGHNT and CDR2 YYREEE (reference sequence). V shed 3 bases and J 4 bases; nucleotides not matched to a gene: 9. The CDR3 sequence is 15 residues long.

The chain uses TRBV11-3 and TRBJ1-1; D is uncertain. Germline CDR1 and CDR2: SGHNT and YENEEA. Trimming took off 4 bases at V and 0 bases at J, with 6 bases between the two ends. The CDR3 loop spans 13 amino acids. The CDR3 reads CASSYSVNTEAFF. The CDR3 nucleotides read TGTGCCAGCAGCTATAGCGTGAACACTGAAGCTTTCTTT.

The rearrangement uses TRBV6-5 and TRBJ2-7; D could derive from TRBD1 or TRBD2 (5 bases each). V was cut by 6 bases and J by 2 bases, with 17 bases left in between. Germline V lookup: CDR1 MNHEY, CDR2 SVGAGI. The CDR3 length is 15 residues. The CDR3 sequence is CASRTPGRFTYEQYF. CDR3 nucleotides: TGTGCCAGCAGGACGCCGGGACGATTTACCTACGAGCAGTACTTC.

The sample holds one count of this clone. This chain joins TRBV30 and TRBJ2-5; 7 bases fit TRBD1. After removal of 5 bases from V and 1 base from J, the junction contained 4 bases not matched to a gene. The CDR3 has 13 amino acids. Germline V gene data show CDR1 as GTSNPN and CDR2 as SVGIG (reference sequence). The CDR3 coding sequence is TGTGCCTGGGAGGGACAGTTCCAAGAGACCCAGTACTTC. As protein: CAWEGQFQETQYF.

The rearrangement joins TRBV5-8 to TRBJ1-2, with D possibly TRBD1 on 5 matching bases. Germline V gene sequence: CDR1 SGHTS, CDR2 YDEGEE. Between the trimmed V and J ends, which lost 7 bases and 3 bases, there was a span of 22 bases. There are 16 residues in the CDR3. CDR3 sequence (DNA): TGTGCCAGCGACCGGGGACTCTTAGGTGTGGACTATGGCTACACCTTC. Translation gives CASDRGLLGVDYGYTF.

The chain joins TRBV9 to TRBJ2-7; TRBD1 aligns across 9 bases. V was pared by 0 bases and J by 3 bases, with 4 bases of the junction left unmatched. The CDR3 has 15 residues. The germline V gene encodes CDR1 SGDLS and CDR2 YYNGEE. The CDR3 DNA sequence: TGTGCCAGCAGCGTAGCTTGGACAGGGGACTACGAGCAGTACTTC. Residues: CASSVAWTGDYEQYF.

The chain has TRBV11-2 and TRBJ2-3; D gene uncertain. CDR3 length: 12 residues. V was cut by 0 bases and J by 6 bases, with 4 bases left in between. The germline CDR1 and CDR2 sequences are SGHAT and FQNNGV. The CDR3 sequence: CASSLEVDTQYF. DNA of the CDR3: TGTGCCAGCAGCTTAGAGGTTGATACGCAGTATTTT.

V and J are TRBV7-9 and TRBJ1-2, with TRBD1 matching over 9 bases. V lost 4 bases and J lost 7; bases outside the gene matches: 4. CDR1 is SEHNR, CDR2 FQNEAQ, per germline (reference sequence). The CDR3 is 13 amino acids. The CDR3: CASSSGTGPGYTF. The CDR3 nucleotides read TGTGCCAGCAGCTCCGGGACAGGGCCTGGCTACACCTTC.

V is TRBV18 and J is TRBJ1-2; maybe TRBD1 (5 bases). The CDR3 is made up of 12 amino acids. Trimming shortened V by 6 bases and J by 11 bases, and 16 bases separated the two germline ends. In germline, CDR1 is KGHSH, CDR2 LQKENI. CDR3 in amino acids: CASSPTQGPYTF. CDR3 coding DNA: TGTGCCAGCTCGCCAACCCAGGGACCTTACACCTTC. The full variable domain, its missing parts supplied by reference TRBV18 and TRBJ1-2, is NAGVMQNPRHLVRRRGQEARLRCSPMKGHSHVYWYRQLPEEGLKFMVYLQKENIIDESGMPKERFSAEFPKEGPSILRIQQVVRGDSAAYFCASSPTQGPYTFGSGTRLTVV.

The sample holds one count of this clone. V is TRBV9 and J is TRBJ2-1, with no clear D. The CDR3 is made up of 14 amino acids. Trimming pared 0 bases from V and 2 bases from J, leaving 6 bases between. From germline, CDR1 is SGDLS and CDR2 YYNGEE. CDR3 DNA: TGTGCCAGCAGCGTAGGTGGGACCTACAATGAGCAGTTCTTC. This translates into CASSVGGTYNEQFF. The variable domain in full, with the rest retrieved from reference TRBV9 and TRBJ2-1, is DSGVTQTPKHLITATGQRVTLRCSPRSGDLSVYWYQQSLDQGLQFLIQYYNGEERAKGNILERFSAQQFPDLHSELNLSSLELGDSALYFCASSVGGTYNEQFFGPGTRLTVL.

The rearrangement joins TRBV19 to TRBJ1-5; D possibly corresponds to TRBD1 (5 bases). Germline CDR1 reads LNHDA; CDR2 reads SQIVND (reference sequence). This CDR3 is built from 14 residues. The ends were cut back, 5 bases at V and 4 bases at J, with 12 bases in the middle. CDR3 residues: CASSPRGRNQPQHF. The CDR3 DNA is TGTGCCAGTAGTCCCCGGGGCCGAAATCAGCCCCAGCATTTT.

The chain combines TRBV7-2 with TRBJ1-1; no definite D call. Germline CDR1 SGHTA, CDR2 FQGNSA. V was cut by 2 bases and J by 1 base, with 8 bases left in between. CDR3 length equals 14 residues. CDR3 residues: CASSLHWTNTEAFF. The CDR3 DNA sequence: TGTGCCAGCAGCTTACACTGGACGAACACTGAAGCTTTCTTT.

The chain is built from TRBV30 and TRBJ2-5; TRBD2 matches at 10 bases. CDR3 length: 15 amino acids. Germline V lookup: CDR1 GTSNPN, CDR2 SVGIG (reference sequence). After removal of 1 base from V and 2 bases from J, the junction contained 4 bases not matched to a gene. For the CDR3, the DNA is TGTGCCTGGAGTGCGGGACTAGCGTCTCAAGAGACCCAGTACTTC. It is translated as CAWSAGLASQETQYF.

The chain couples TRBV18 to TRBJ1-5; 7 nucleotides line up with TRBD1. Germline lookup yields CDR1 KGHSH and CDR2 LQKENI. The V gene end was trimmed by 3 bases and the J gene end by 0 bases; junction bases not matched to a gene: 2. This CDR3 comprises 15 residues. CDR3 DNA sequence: TGTGCCAGCTCACCCGGGACAGCTAGCAATCAGCCCCAGCATTTT. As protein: CASSPGTASNQPQHF.

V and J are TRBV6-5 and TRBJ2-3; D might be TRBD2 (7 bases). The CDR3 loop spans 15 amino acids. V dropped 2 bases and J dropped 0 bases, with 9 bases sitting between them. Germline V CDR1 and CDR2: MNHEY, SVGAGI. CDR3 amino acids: CASSYAGASTDTQYF. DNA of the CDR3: TGTGCCAGCAGTTACGCGGGGGCAAGCACAGATACGCAGTATTTT.